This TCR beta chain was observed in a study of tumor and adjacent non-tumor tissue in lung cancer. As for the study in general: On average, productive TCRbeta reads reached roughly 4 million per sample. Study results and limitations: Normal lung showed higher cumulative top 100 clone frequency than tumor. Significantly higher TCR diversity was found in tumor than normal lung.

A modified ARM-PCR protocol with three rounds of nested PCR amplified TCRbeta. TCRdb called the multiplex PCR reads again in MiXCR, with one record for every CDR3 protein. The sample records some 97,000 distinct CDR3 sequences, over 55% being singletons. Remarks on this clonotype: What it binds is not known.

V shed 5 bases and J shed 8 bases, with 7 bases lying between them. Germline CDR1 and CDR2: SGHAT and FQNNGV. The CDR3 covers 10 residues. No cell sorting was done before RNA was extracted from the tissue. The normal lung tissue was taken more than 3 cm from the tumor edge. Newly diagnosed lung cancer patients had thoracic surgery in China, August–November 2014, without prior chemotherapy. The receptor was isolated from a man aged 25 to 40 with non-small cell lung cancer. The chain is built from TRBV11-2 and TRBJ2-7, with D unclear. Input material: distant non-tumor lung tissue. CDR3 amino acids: CASSKTKQYF. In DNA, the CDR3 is TGTGCCAGCAGCAAGACAAAGCAGTACTTC.